A selection of T cell receptor beta chains follows, all from one sample in a study of T cells after yellow fever vaccination. In TCRdb, the 5' RACE reads were re-called with MiXCR into one record per CDR3 protein. The repertoire includes 230,000 or so distinct CDR3 sequences, approximately 6.8% of them detected once, and roughly 1% sits in the top ten. This material consisted of CD4+ T cells sorted from PBMCs, taken on the day of the yellow fever booster vaccination. These receptors all stem from a man aged 25 to 45 who received the YFV17D yellow fever vaccine. Each CDR3 is given with its conserved first and last residue. The order of the fields is J gene, D gene, clone size, V gene, CDR3 DNA, CDR3 protein. A D gene is named only where the DNA matches it firmly. Expanded clones are given a class, and other clones once, few, many or no size at all.

j_gene: TRBJ2-3; d_gene: .; abundance: many; v_gene: TRBV5-1; CDR3nt: TGCGCCAGCAGCTTGGAAGGGAGGAGGGATACGCAGTATTTT; CDR3aa: CASSLEGRRDTQYF
j_gene: TRBJ1-1; d_gene: .; abundance: many; v_gene: TRBV10-3; CDR3nt: TGTGCCATCAGTGATAATGGTGTTACAGCTTTCTTT; CDR3aa: CAISDNGVTAFF
j_gene: TRBJ2-1; d_gene: TRBD2; abundance: .; v_gene: TRBV6-2/TRBV6-3; CDR3nt: TGTGCCACCCGGGAGCGGGGGGGCTCCTACAATGAGCAGTTCTTC; CDR3aa: CATRERGGSYNEQFF
j_gene: TRBJ1-1; d_gene: .; abundance: .; v_gene: TRBV20-1; CDR3nt: TGCAGTGCTGCTCAGGGGACGGGGGACACTGAAGCTTTCTTT; CDR3aa: CSAAQGTGDTEAFF
j_gene: TRBJ2-7; d_gene: TRBD1; abundance: .; v_gene: TRBV19; CDR3nt: TGTGCCAGTAGTGACCTCCAGGGGGTCTACGAGCAGTACTTC; CDR3aa: CASSDLQGVYEQYF
j_gene: TRBJ1-5; d_gene: .; abundance: few; v_gene: TRBV2; CDR3nt: TGTGCCAGCAGAGTTAATAGGGATCAGCCCCAGCATTTT; CDR3aa: CASRVNRDQPQHF
j_gene: TRBJ2-2; d_gene: .; abundance: few; v_gene: TRBV7-9; CDR3nt: TGTGCCAGCTGCCTTCTCTCGAACACCGGGGAGCTGTTTTTT; CDR3aa: CASCLLSNTGELFF
j_gene: TRBJ2-1; d_gene: .; abundance: .; v_gene: TRBV7-3; CDR3nt: TGTGCCAGCAGCTTAGATGGGCCTTCCAATGAGCAGTTCTTC; CDR3aa: CASSLDGPSNEQFF
j_gene: TRBJ2-1; d_gene: TRBD1; abundance: few; v_gene: TRBV10-3; CDR3nt: TGTGCCATCAGTCTACAGGGGGGAGACAATGAGCAGTTCTTC; CDR3aa: CAISLQGGDNEQFF
j_gene: TRBJ2-2; d_gene: .; abundance: many; v_gene: TRBV2; CDR3nt: TGTGCCAGCAAGGAGGGCCGCGGCTCCGGGGAGCTGTTTTTT; CDR3aa: CASKEGRGSGELFF
j_gene: TRBJ2-3; d_gene: TRBD2; abundance: .; v_gene: TRBV5-1; CDR3nt: TGCGCCAGCAGCCAGACTAGCGGGAGTACGCAGTATTTT; CDR3aa: CASSQTSGSTQYF
j_gene: TRBJ2-5; d_gene: TRBD2; abundance: .; v_gene: TRBV19; CDR3nt: TGTGCCAGTAGTGTTAGCGGGAGGGCCGTAGAGACCCAGTACTTC; CDR3aa: CASSVSGRAVETQYF
j_gene: TRBJ1-3; d_gene: .; abundance: many; v_gene: TRBV9; CDR3nt: TGTGCCAGCAGCGTGGAGGGAAACTCTGGAAACACCATATATTTT; CDR3aa: CASSVEGNSGNTIYF
j_gene: TRBJ2-3; d_gene: TRBD2; abundance: .; v_gene: TRBV7-8; CDR3nt: TGTGCCAGCAGCTTAGCGACCAGCGGGAGCGCGTCTCTTAGCACAGATACGCAGTATTTT; CDR3aa: CASSLATSGSASLSTDTQYF
j_gene: TRBJ2-5; d_gene: .; abundance: many; v_gene: TRBV7-2; CDR3nt: TGTGCCAGCAGCAGACTCGATCCTCGGGCCCAGTACTTC; CDR3aa: CASSRLDPRAQYF
j_gene: TRBJ2-1; d_gene: .; abundance: few; v_gene: TRBV29-1; CDR3nt: TGCAGCGTTGAAAGGACCAGTTACAATGAGCAGTTCTTC; CDR3aa: CSVERTSYNEQFF
j_gene: TRBJ2-7; d_gene: .; abundance: few; v_gene: TRBV4-2; CDR3nt: TGTGCCAGCAGCCAAGATGGTGCTAGGGGCTACGAGCAGTACTTC; CDR3aa: CASSQDGARGYEQYF
j_gene: TRBJ2-1; d_gene: .; abundance: few; v_gene: TRBV11-2; CDR3nt: TGTGCCAGCAGGCAGCGGATAGAAGATCTAAGGGGCTACAATGAGCAGTTCTTC; CDR3aa: CASRQRIEDLRGYNEQFF
j_gene: TRBJ2-7; d_gene: TRBD1; abundance: few; v_gene: TRBV28; CDR3nt: TGTGCCAGCAGGGGGGGACAGGGGTCCTACGAGCAGTACTTC; CDR3aa: CASRGGQGSYEQYF
j_gene: TRBJ2-2; d_gene: .; abundance: .; v_gene: TRBV7-7; CDR3nt: TGTGCTAGCAGCCCACAGTTTGCGTCGAGTAGCCAGCTGTTTTTT; CDR3aa: CASSPQFASSSQLFF
j_gene: TRBJ2-7; d_gene: .; abundance: many; v_gene: TRBV5-1; CDR3nt: TGCGCCAGCAGCACGACATTGGGCCCCTACGAGCAGTACTTC; CDR3aa: CASSTTLGPYEQYF
j_gene: TRBJ2-7; d_gene: TRBD2; abundance: .; v_gene: TRBV18; CDR3nt: TGTGCCAGCTCACCACAGGGGAGGGACGAGCAGTACTTC; CDR3aa: CASSPQGRDEQYF
j_gene: TRBJ2-7; d_gene: TRBD1; abundance: few; v_gene: TRBV10-2; CDR3nt: TGCGCCAGCACCGGGACAGCGATCTCCTACGAGCAGTACTTC; CDR3aa: CASTGTAISYEQYF
j_gene: TRBJ2-5; d_gene: TRBD2; abundance: .; v_gene: TRBV20-1; CDR3nt: TGCAGTGCTGTTACTAGCGGGATTACACAAGAGACCCAGTACTTC; CDR3aa: CSAVTSGITQETQYF
j_gene: TRBJ2-7; d_gene: TRBD1; abundance: many; v_gene: TRBV29-1; CDR3nt: TGCAGCGTTGTCCCGGGACAGGGGATGTACGAGCAGTACTTC; CDR3aa: CSVVPGQGMYEQYF
j_gene: TRBJ1-6; d_gene: .; abundance: .; v_gene: TRBV20-1; CDR3nt: TGCAGTGCGAGGGCCCGACATAATTCACCCCTCCACTTT; CDR3aa: CSARARHNSPLHF
j_gene: TRBJ2-2; d_gene: .; abundance: many; v_gene: TRBV14; CDR3nt: TGTGCCAGCAGCCAAGATTGGCGTCCCGGAGGGGGCGGGGAGCTGTTTTTT; CDR3aa: CASSQDWRPGGGGELFF
j_gene: TRBJ2-1; d_gene: .; abundance: .; v_gene: TRBV14; CDR3nt: TGTGCCAGCAGCCGAAACCTTCCGGGAGCGAGCGCGTCGAGGGAGGACAATGAGCAGTTCTTC; CDR3aa: CASSRNLPGASASREDNEQFF
j_gene: TRBJ2-1; d_gene: .; abundance: .; v_gene: TRBV11-3; CDR3nt: TGTGCCAGCAGCCCCCGAACGCGGGCTTACAATGAGCAGTTCTTC; CDR3aa: CASSPRTRAYNEQFF
j_gene: TRBJ2-5; d_gene: TRBD2; abundance: .; v_gene: TRBV12-3/TRBV12-4; CDR3nt: TGTGCCAGCAGGCTAGCGGGGGGGGAGACCCAGTACTTC; CDR3aa: CASRLAGGETQYF
j_gene: TRBJ2-4; d_gene: .; abundance: few; v_gene: TRBV18; CDR3nt: TGTGCCAGCTCACGAGAGGACAGAAACATTCAGTACTTC; CDR3aa: CASSREDRNIQYF
j_gene: TRBJ2-1; d_gene: .; abundance: few; v_gene: TRBV19; CDR3nt: TGTGCCAGTAGTCGCACAGGGGGGGGTCGCAATGAGCAGTTCTTC; CDR3aa: CASSRTGGGRNEQFF